The source of this TCR beta chain is a study of identical twins. This clonotype was counted at least ten times. Its antigen is unidentified. Study results and caveats: The more abundant beta clonotypes in cord blood had fewer insertions, and memory repertoires did not show this.

V lost 4 bases to trimming and J lost 1 base, with 13 bases between them. Germline CDR1 SGHAT, CDR2 FQNNGV. The CDR3 has 15 residues. Via MiXCR, TCRdb re-called the 5' RACE reads, giving one row per CDR3 protein. This table has some 260,000 distinct CDR3 sequences, around 15% appearing once. V usage is TRBV11-2 and J usage is TRBJ1-2; D gene uncertain. The clonotype comes from a woman aged 18-29 years in good health. The specimen was memory (CD45RO+) T cells sorted from blood. CDR3 sequence reads: CASSSPRRGNYGYTF. CDR3 coding DNA: TGTGCCAGCAGCTCACCCCGGCGGGGTAACTATGGCTACACCTTC.